This is a list of T cell receptor beta chains from one sample in a study of T cells in Graves' hyperthyroidism and ophthalmopathy. TCRdb itself ran the multiplex PCR reads through MiXCR, one entry per CDR3 protein. In the table there are hundreds of thousands of distinct CDR3 sequences, approximately 44% of which are singletons. Sequencing used peripheral blood or thyroid tissue (not recorded which). Receptor source: a young woman with Graves' hyperthyroidism. The CDR3 runs from the conserved cysteine through the conserved F or W. Fields, in order: CDR3 DNA, CDR3 protein, clone size, V gene, D gene, J gene. The D gene is left open where the match is weak. Not every row has a clone size; where given, it reads once, few, many or a size class.

TGTGCCAGCAGCTTAACAGGGTTGGGAGAGCAGTACTTC,CASSLTGLGEQYF,-,TRBV7-9,-,TRBJ2-7
TGTGCCAGCAGCTTACTGGCTAGCGGTCGGGAGCAGTACTTC,CASSLLASGREQYF,once,TRBV7-2,TRBD2,TRBJ2-7
TGCAGCGTTGAGGGCAGGGGACTGAACACTGAAGCTTTCTTT,CSVEGRGLNTEAFF,many,TRBV29-1,-,TRBJ1-1
TGTGCCAGCTCACCACCCATGGAAAAACTGTTTTTT,CASSPPMEKLFF,few,TRBV7-2,-,TRBJ1-4
TGTGCCATCAGTGAAACGGGGTCACCTCGTGAGACCCAGTACTTC,CAISETGSPRETQYF,-,TRBV10-3,-,TRBJ2-5
TGTGCCAGCAGCAGCGGACAGGGTGTGGGATCCGGGGAGCTGTTTTTT,CASSSGQGVGSGELFF,-,TRBV7-9,TRBD1,TRBJ2-2
TGTGCCATCACCAAGGACGTGGAGGGTGGCTACGAGCAGTACTTC,CAITKDVEGGYEQYF,-,TRBV10-3,-,TRBJ2-7
TGTGCCAGCAGCTTAGTTTGGTCAGCGGGAGGCCCCGGGGAGCTGTTTTTT,CASSLVWSAGGPGELFF,-,TRBV11-3,TRBD2,TRBJ2-2
TGCGCCAGCAGCCCCTCCACAGGGTCAGGGGAGACCCAGTACTTC,CASSPSTGSGETQYF,-,TRBV7-8,-,TRBJ2-5
TGTGCGTGGACAGGGGGTTGGGATTCACCCCTCCACTTT,CAWTGGWDSPLHF,-,TRBV25-1,TRBD1,TRBJ1-6
TGTGCCATAAAACCGGGACAGCGCTACGAGCAGTACTTC,CAIKPGQRYEQYF,many,TRBV10-3,TRBD1,TRBJ2-7
TGTGCCACCAGCAGAGATTGGACCTCAGGGACTAGCACAGATACGCAGTATTTT,CATSRDWTSGTSTDTQYF,-,TRBV15,-,TRBJ2-3
TGTGCCACCAGTGAAACAGGGAGCTCCTACAATGAGCAGTTCTTC,CATSETGSSYNEQFF,-,TRBV24-1,-,TRBJ2-1
TGTGCCAGCAGCTTAGCGTATTCAGATTCGAACACTGAAGCTTTCTTT,CASSLAYSDSNTEAFF,-,TRBV7-2,-,TRBJ1-1
TGTGCCAGCAGTCCAGGGGATGGCTACACCTTC,CASSPGDGYTF,many,TRBV12-3/TRBV12-4,-,TRBJ1-2
TGTGCCATCAGTGAGTCCGCCGGGACCTCTGGAAACACCATATATTTT,CAISESAGTSGNTIYF,-,TRBV10-3,-,TRBJ1-3
TGTGCTCTCACTATCGGGACGGGACACCTAAATGAAAAACTGTTTTTT,CALTIGTGHLNEKLFF,-,TRBV9,-,TRBJ1-4
TGTGCCAGCAGCTCGGTGGATGAGATCTACGAGCAGTACTTC,CASSSVDEIYEQYF,many,TRBV7-9,-,TRBJ2-7
TGCAGTGCAACCGGGACAGGCAACTATGGCTACACCTTC,CSATGTGNYGYTF,many,TRBV20-1,TRBD1,TRBJ1-2
TGTGCCAGCAGCTTAGCGTGGGGTGACTATGGCTACACCTTC,CASSLAWGDYGYTF,-,TRBV7-2,-,TRBJ1-2
TGTGCCAGCAGCTTAGCGGGGGGACAGCCTAATGAAAAACTGTTTTTT,CASSLAGGQPNEKLFF,-,TRBV11-1,TRBD1,TRBJ1-4
TGTGCCAGCAGAGGACAGGGTTCCCACGAGCAGTACTTC,CASRGQGSHEQYF,few,TRBV7-2,TRBD1,TRBJ2-7
TGTGCCACCAGTGATCGCCTCGAGGCAGGGGATATCTACAAGCAGCACTTC,CATSDRLEAGDIYKQHF,-,TRBV11-2,-,TRBJ2-7
TGTGCCAGCAGCTCGACAGCGAAAGAGACCCAGTACTTC,CASSSTAKETQYF,many,TRBV7-3,-,TRBJ2-5
TGTGCCAGCAGCTCCGGGACCCTTAGAGAGACCCAGTACTTC,CASSSGTLRETQYF,few,TRBV5-8,-,TRBJ2-5
TGCAGCGCCCGAATCGGGGGAGTCACTGAAGCTTTCTTT,CSARIGGVTEAFF,many,TRBV29-1,-,TRBJ1-1